This T cell receptor (beta chain) appears in the sequencing data of a study of blood T cell repertoires in COVID-19. On the study more broadly: Whether acute or convalescent, the COVID-19 samples came from the United States, Italy and Spain. PBMCs, B-cell-depleted T cells, or T cells were the source of the cDNA or gDNA that made up the material.

Germline CDR1 SGHTA, CDR2 FQGNSA. This CDR3 spans 14 amino acids. With 1 base clipped from V and 4 bases from J, the junction kept 4 bases outside the gene matches. Per the authors' pipeline: How many nucleated cells were present was estimated from reference gene primer amplification. Assay used: immunoSEQ multiplex PCR; TCRdb lists only in-frame clones, some missing. D and trimming come from the DNA, and the V and J calls and clone size come from that table. The profile covers roughly 40,000 clones, with 88% appearing a single time and roughly 10% taken by the ten largest. The sequencing input was peripheral blood. The origin of this receptor is a woman in her sixties or seventies with acute or convalescent COVID-19. The V call is TRBV7-2, the J call TRBJ2-7, with 7 bases fitting TRBD2. CDR3 amino acids: CASSLGREAYEQYV. The CDR3 DNA reads as TGTGCCAGCAGCTTAGGTCGGGAGGCTTACGAGCAGTACGTC.